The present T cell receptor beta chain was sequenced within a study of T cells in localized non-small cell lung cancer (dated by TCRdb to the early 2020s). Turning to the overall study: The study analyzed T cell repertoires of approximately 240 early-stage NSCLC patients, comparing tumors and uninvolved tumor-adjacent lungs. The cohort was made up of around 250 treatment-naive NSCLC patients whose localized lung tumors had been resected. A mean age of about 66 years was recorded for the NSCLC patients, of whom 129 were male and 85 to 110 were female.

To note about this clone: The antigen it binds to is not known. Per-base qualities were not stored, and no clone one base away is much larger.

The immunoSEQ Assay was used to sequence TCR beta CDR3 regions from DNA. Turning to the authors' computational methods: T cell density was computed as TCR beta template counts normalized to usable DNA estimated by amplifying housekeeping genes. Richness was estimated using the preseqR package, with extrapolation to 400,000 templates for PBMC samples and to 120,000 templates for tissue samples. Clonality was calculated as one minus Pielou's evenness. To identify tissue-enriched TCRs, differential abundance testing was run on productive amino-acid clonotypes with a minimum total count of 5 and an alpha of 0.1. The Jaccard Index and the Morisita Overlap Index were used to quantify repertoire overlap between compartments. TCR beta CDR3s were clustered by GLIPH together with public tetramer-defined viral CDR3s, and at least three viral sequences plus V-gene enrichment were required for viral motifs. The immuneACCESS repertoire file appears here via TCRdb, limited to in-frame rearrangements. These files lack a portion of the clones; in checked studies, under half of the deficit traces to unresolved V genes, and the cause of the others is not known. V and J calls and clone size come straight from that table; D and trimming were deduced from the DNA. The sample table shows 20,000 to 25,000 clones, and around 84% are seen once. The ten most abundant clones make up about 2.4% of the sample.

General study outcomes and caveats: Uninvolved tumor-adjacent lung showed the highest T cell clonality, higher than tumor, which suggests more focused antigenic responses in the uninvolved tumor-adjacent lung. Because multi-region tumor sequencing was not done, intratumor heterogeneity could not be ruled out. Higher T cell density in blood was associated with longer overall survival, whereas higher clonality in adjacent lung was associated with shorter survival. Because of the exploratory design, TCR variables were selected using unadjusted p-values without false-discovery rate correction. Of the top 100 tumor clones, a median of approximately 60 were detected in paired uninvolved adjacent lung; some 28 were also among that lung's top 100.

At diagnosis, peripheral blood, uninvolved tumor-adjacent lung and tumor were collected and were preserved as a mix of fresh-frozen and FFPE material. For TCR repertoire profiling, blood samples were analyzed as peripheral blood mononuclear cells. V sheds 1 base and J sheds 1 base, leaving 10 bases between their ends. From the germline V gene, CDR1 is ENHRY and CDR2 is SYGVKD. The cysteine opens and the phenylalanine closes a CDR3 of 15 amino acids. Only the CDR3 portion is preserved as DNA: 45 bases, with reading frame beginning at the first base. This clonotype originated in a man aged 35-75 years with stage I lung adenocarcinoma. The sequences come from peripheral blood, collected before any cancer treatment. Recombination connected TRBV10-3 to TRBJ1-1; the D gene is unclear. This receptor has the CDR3 CAISEYGRQNTEAFF. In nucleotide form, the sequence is TGTGCCATCAGTGAGTATGGTCGGCAGAACACTGAAGCTTTCTTT.